This T cell receptor beta chain was sequenced for a study of blood T cells in healthy people across ages. The use of a sample-barcoded 5' primer and a J-beta primer mix characterized a second PCR of roughly 6 to 11 cycles. TCRdb fed the 5' RACE reads into MiXCR, producing one record per CDR3 protein. Seen here are about 580,000 distinct CDR3 sequences, more than 45% observed once, and the top ten hold under 30%. Isolated PBMCs totaled at least 7 million in each sample. Unmatched junction bases numbered 12, after V lost 0 bases and J lost 9 bases. The CDR3 covers 17 residues. Germline V gene data show CDR1 as SQVTM and CDR2 as ANQGSEA.

The source of this sequence is a man older than 75 in good health. The sequenced sample consisted of blood. The chain uses TRBV29-1 and TRBJ2-1, with 12 bases fitting TRBD2. CDR3 sequence: CSVEDLAGGPSSGEQFF. The CDR3 nucleotides are TGCAGCGTTGAAGACCTAGCGGGAGGGCCTAGTAGTGGTGAGCAGTTCTTC.